This is a list of T cell receptor beta chains from one sample in a study of T cell responses to AZD1222 COVID-19 vaccine. Profiling relied on immunoSEQ multiplex PCR, and the TCRdb table lists in-frame clones only, not all of them. This table holds roughly 120,000 clones, 93% found once. The input for sequencing was peripheral blood, taken on day 0 of AZD1222 vaccination. These receptor sequences come from an adult in good health. The CDR3 runs from the conserved cysteine through the conserved F or W. D genes are given only for firm matches. Where a row states a size, it is once, few, many or the class of an expanded clone; other rows omit it.

v_call	clone_size	d_call	j_call	cdr3_nt	cdr3_aa
TRBV6-1	few	NA	TRBJ1-2	TGTGCCAGCAGTGATGTGAAGGGGGGTCGCTACACCTTC	CASSDVKGGRYTF
TRBV28	NA	NA	TRBJ2-2	TGTGCCAGCTCCCCCGCCGGGGAGCTGTTTTTT	CASSPAGELFF
TRBV18	NA	TRBD2	TRBJ2-3	TGTGCCAGCTCACCACTGACTAGCGGGAGCACAGATACGCAGTATTTT	CASSPLTSGSTDTQYF
TRBV27	NA	NA	TRBJ1-2	TGTGCCAGCAGTGCATTAACAGGTTTTAACTATGGCTACACCTTC	CASSALTGFNYGYTF
TRBV11-3	NA	TRBD1	TRBJ2-5	TGTGCCAGCAGCCTCCGACAGGGGGCAATTGAGACCCAGTACTTC	CASSLRQGAIETQYF
TRBV27	NA	TRBD2	TRBJ2-7	TGTGCCAGCAGTCGTTCCGGGACTAGTAACGAGCAGTACTTC	CASSRSGTSNEQYF
TRBV29-1	NA	NA	TRBJ2-1	TGCAGCGTTGAAGATAACATATCGGGGACCCCTGGAGAGCAGTTCTTC	CSVEDNISGTPGEQFF
TRBV15	NA	NA	TRBJ2-2	TGTGCCACCGCGGGCAGCATGAACACCGGGGAGCTGTTTTTT	CATAGSMNTGELFF
TRBV19	once	TRBD1	TRBJ1-5	TGTGCCAGTAGTAGGACAGGGAGGGGTAATCAGCCCCAGCATTTT	CASSRTGRGNQPQHF
TRBV7-2	NA	NA	TRBJ2-2	TGTGCCAGCAGATTCTCCTCTGGGACCGGGGAGCTGTTTTTT	CASRFSSGTGELFF
TRBV27	NA	NA	TRBJ2-7	TGTGCCAGCAGTTTCGTCTTTTCCCGGGACGGGGAGCAGTACTTC	CASSFVFSRDGEQYF
TRBV10-1	NA	NA	TRBJ2-3	TGCGCCAGCAGTGACTCGCGAAGAACCACAGATACGCAGTATTTT	CASSDSRRTTDTQYF
TRBV5-1	NA	NA	TRBJ1-2	TGCGCCAGCAGCCCCTACGGTGGCCCAAACTATGGCTACACCTTC	CASSPYGGPNYGYTF
TRBV11-3	NA	TRBD1	TRBJ2-3	TGTGCCAGCAGCTTAACGGACAGGGAAGGGTCTAGCACAGATACGCAGTATTTT	CASSLTDREGSSTDTQYF
TRBV15	NA	TRBD1	TRBJ1-1	TGTGCCACCAGCAGTAGACAGGGTGGCACTGAAGCTTTCTTT	CATSSRQGGTEAFF
TRBV4-1	NA	NA	TRBJ1-2	TGCGCCAGCAGCCGAACAGTGGGACACCAATCTAACTATGGCTACACCTTC	CASSRTVGHQSNYGYTF
TRBV5-1	NA	NA	TRBJ2-7	TGCGCCAGCAGACCCAGGACCTATACCCTCCTCGAGGACGAGCAGTACTTC	CASRPRTYTLLEDEQYF
TRBV5-1	NA	TRBD1	TRBJ1-3	TGCGCCAGCAGCAAACGCGACAGGGATTTTGGAAACACCATATATTTT	CASSKRDRDFGNTIYF
TRBV7-2	NA	TRBD2	TRBJ2-1	TGTGCCAGCAGCTTATACGGGCGGGAGCCCTCTATCGATGAGCAGTTCTTC	CASSLYGREPSIDEQFF
TRBV28	NA	TRBD1	TRBJ1-5	TGTGCCAGCAGTTTCTCTATCAGGGGGAGCAATCAGCCCCAGCATTTT	CASSFSIRGSNQPQHF
TRBV6-5	NA	NA	TRBJ2-7	TGTGCCAGCAGGACTGTCTCCTACGAGCAGTACTTC	CASRTVSYEQYF
TRBV2	NA	TRBD1	TRBJ1-3	TGTGCCAGCATGCGGGACAGGGGAAACACCATATATTTT	CASMRDRGNTIYF
TRBV7-9	NA	TRBD1	TRBJ2-5	TGTGCCAGCCGAACGAGGACAGGAGAGACCCAGTACTTC	CASRTRTGETQYF
TRBV7-8	NA	NA	TRBJ1-4	TGTGCCAGCAGCTTAGTTCCGGCAGCAACTAATGAAAAACTGTTTTTT	CASSLVPAATNEKLFF
TRBV6-6	NA	NA	TRBJ1-5	TGTGCCAGCAGCCACGAGGCACAGGTATCCCTCCAGCCCCAGCATTTT	CASSHEAQVSLQPQHF
TRBV27	NA	NA	TRBJ1-2	TGTGCCAGCAGCCCTTCGGCCGCCCCTATAACTAACTATGGCTACACCTTC	CASSPSAAPITNYGYTF
TRBV19	NA	NA	TRBJ2-2	TGTGCCAGTCACTTTAACACCGGGGAGCTGTTTTTT	CASHFNTGELFF
TRBV5-1	NA	NA	TRBJ2-1	TGCGCCAGCAGCTTGGGTGTTTGGAATGAGCAGTTCTTC	CASSLGVWNEQFF
TRBV18	NA	NA	TRBJ2-2	TGTGCCAGCTCACCCACGACTCTGAACACCGGGGAGCTGTTTTTT	CASSPTTLNTGELFF
TRBV9	NA	NA	TRBJ2-1	TGTGCCAGCAGCACCCAGGGCGCCAACAATGAGCAGTTCTTC	CASSTQGANNEQFF
TRBV28	NA	TRBD2	TRBJ2-3	TGTGCCAGCAGTTTAGGAGCGGGAGAGGGAGATACGCAGTATTTT	CASSLGAGEGDTQYF
TRBV19	NA	NA	TRBJ1-5	TGTGCCAGTAGAGGGTCGGGAGGCGGTAGCAATCAGCCCCAGCATTTT	CASRGSGGGSNQPQHF
TRBV5-3	NA	NA	TRBJ2-7	TGTGCCAGAAGCTTGGCCGAGGCTTCAGGCAAACCCTACGAGCAGTACTTC	CARSLAEASGKPYEQYF
TRBV27	NA	NA	TRBJ2-2	TGTGCCAGCAGTTTTAAGATCGGGGCCGGGGAGCTGTTTTTT	CASSFKIGAGELFF
TRBV29-1	NA	NA	TRBJ2-5	TGCAGCGTTGTATTAACAACCGAAGAGACCCAGTACTTC	CSVVLTTEETQYF
TRBV7-2	NA	TRBD2	TRBJ2-1	TGTGCCAGCAGCCTTTTACTAGCGGGACTCGATGAGCAGTTCTTC	CASSLLLAGLDEQFF
TRBV30	once	NA	TRBJ2-7	TGTGCCTTCACCGTATCGACCGAGCAGTACTTC	CAFTVSTEQYF
TRBV14	NA	TRBD2	TRBJ2-1	TGTGCCAGCAGCCAAGGGACTAGCGGGAGGGCTTACAATGAGCAGTTCTTC	CASSQGTSGRAYNEQFF
TRBV19	NA	NA	TRBJ1-1	TGTGCCAGTAGACCAGCCGTAGGGACTGAAGCTTTCTTT	CASRPAVGTEAFF
TRBV7-3	NA	TRBD2	TRBJ2-1	TGTGCCAGCAGCTTAAGGCTAGCGGAGTACAATGAGCAGTTCTTC	CASSLRLAEYNEQFF
TRBV28	NA	TRBD1	TRBJ1-6	TGTGCCAGCAGTTTTCCGGGACAGGGGGATTCACCCCTCCACTTT	CASSFPGQGDSPLHF